The next 31 T cell receptor beta chains were all read from a single sample in a study of T cell changes during pregnancy in multiple sclerosis. TCRdb's copy holds only in-frame clones and misses some; the assay was immunoSEQ multiplex PCR. Here the sample spans 75,000 to 95,000 clones, around 93% being singletons. Specimen: peripheral blood, collected before pregnancy. All receptors derive from a female donor with multiple sclerosis, enrolled in a pregnancy study.

The chain links TRBV9 to TRBJ2-2; TRBD1 matches 9 bases. The germline CDR1 and CDR2 sequences are SGDLS and YYNGEE. The CDR3 covers 15 residues. The V segment lost 3 bases and the J segment 4 bases; nucleotides outside the gene matches: 4. CDR3 sequence: CASSEDRGSTGELFF. In DNA, the CDR3 is TGTGCCAGCAGCGAAGACAGGGGGAGCACCGGGGAGCTGTTTTTT.

The V and J genes are TRBV10-3 and TRBJ1-1; D unclear. The CDR3 totals 15 residues. Germline lookup yields CDR1 ENHRY and CDR2 SYGVKD. Trimming removed 0 bases from V and 0 bases from J, with 8 bases in between. Here the CDR3 DNA reads TGTGCCATCAGTGAGTCCTACAGTATGAACACTGAAGCTTTCTTT. Its translation: CAISESYSMNTEAFF.

The V and J genes are TRBV7-6 and TRBJ1-4; TRBD1 is a possible D gene (6 bases). Germline V lookup: CDR1 SGHVS, CDR2 FNYEAQ. The CDR3 has 16 residues. Trimming shortened V by 1 base and J by 3 bases, and 12 bases separated the two germline ends. DNA for the CDR3: TGTGCCAGCAGCTTAGAAGTGGGGGGGCCTAATGAAAAACTGTTTTTT. It codes for CASSLEVGGPNEKLFF.

The CDR3 region is CASSEGRGNEKLFF. The CDR3 DNA is TGTGCCAGCAGTGAGGGCAGGGGAAATGAAAAACTGTTTTTT. This chain connects TRBV25-1 to TRBJ1-4; D is possibly TRBD1 (6 bases). The germline CDR1 and CDR2 sequences are MGHDK and SYGVNS. This CDR3 spans 14 amino acids. Between the trimmed V and J ends, which lost 3 bases and 5 bases, there was a span of 10 bases.

This clone appeared a few times. The chain combines TRBV18 with TRBJ1-5; 8 bases align to TRBD1. Unmatched junction bases numbered 1, after V lost 8 bases and J lost 4 bases. This CDR3 has 12 amino acids. Germline assignment: CDR1 KGHSH and CDR2 LQKENI. The CDR3 sequence is CASRTGNQPQHF. As DNA, the CDR3 is TGTGCCAGCCGGACAGGGAATCAGCCCCAGCATTTT.

This sequence joins TRBV18 and TRBJ2-7, with TRBD1 as a possible D gene (5 bases). The germline V gene encodes CDR1 KGHSH and CDR2 LQKENI. This CDR3 comprises 13 residues. V dropped 3 bases and J dropped 4 bases, with 10 bases sitting between them. The CDR3 here is CASSPPGQYEQYF. The CDR3 nucleotides are TGTGCCAGCTCACCTCCCGGACAATACGAGCAGTACTTC. Based on the CDR3 plus reference TRBV18 and TRBJ2-7, the full variable domain is NAGVMQNPRHLVRRRGQEARLRCSPMKGHSHVYWYRQLPEEGLKFMVYLQKENIIDESGMPKERFSAEFPKEGPSILRIQQVVRGDSAAYFCASSPPGQYEQYFGPGTRLTVT.

The chain employs TRBV20-1 and TRBJ2-1; D is possibly TRBD2 (5 bases). Trimming stripped 3 bases from V and 9 bases from J, with 9 bases between. Germline V lookup: CDR1 DFQATT, CDR2 SNEGSKA (reference sequence). CDR3 length equals 11 residues. The CDR3 loop is CSASEGSEQFF. The CDR3 DNA follows: TGCAGTGCTAGTGAGGGATCTGAGCAGTTCTTC.

The chain is built from TRBV27 and TRBJ1-4; a possible D gene is TRBD1 (5 bases). Germline values: CDR1 MNHEY, CDR2 SMNVEV (reference sequence). CDR3 size: 14 residues. V was cut by 6 bases and J by 7 bases, with 15 bases left in between. The CDR3 region is CASSQGRVGEKLFF. In nucleotides, the CDR3 is TGTGCCAGCAGCCAGGGCAGGGTTGGTGAAAAACTGTTTTTT.

The rearrangement links TRBV19 to TRBJ1-2; TRBD1 matches at 7 bases. The V segment lost 6 bases and the J segment 8 bases; nucleotides outside the gene matches: 6. The germline gives CDR1 LNHDA, CDR2 SQIVND (reference sequence). The CDR3 consists of 12 residues. Written as DNA, the CDR3 is TGTGCCAGTAGCGCAGGGGGAGGAGGCTACACCTTC. It encodes CASSAGGGGYTF.

Here the CDR3 DNA reads TGTGCCAGCAGCCCGGGTCACGCCCGTGAGACGCAGTATTTT. Protein product: CASSPGHARETQYF. V is TRBV5-4 and J is TRBJ2-3, with D unresolved. V lost 4 bases, J lost 9 bases, and 18 bases lay in between. Looked up from germline, CDR1 is SGHNT and CDR2 is YYREEE (reference sequence). CDR3 size: 14 residues. Drawing the rest from reference TRBV5-4 and TRBJ2-3, the complete variable domain is ETGVTQSPTHLIKTRGQQVTLRCSSQSGHNTVSWYQQALGQGPQFIFQYYREEENGRGNFPPRFSGLQFPNYSSELNVNALELDDSALYLCASSPGHARETQYFGPGTRLTVL.

With respect to this clone: The limits of the CDR3 on the DNA are not certain, so only TCRdb's listed CDR3 is given. The chain has TRBV4-2 and TRBJ2-7; the table's D gene call, TRBD1, was not cross checked with the DNA. The germline V gene encodes CDR1 LGHNA and CDR2 YNFKEQ. 16 amino acids form the CDR3, both terminal residues included. This CDR3 reads CASSQAVGQGAYEQYF.

The rearrangement joins TRBV5-5 to TRBJ1-2; TRBD1 matches at 9 bases. This CDR3 comprises 16 residues. The germline V gene has CDR1 SGHKS and CDR2 YYEKEE (reference sequence). V trimming: 0 bases; J trimming: 2 bases; junction bases outside the gene matches: 5. The CDR3 nucleotides are TGTGCCAGCAGCTTGGCCCTTGGGACAGGGAACTATGGCTACACCTTC. Translated, it gives CASSLALGTGNYGYTF.

This sequence joins TRBV6-5 and TRBJ1-5; D perhaps matches TRBD1 (6 bases). The CDR3 has 14 amino acids. Per germline, CDR1 MNHEY and CDR2 SVGAGI. V was cut by 3 bases and J by 9 bases, with 15 bases left in between. In nucleotides, the CDR3 is TGTGCCAGCAGTTATCGCCTACAGGGATGGCCCCAGCATTTT. Translated: CASSYRLQGWPQHF.

The chain combines TRBV28 with TRBJ2-3; 12 positions agree with TRBD2. Germline lookup yields CDR1 MDHEN and CDR2 SYDVKM. The CDR3 runs to 14 residues. V shed 6 bases, J shed 3 bases, and the junction held 1 base outside the gene matches. CDR3 in amino acids: CASRLAGGTDTQYF. The CDR3 region has the DNA TGTGCCAGCAGACTAGCGGGAGGAACAGATACGCAGTATTTT.

The chain's CDR3 is CASSASGAYEQYF. CDR3 sequence (DNA): TGTGCCAGTAGTGCATCAGGGGCCTACGAGCAGTACTTC. V is TRBV19 and J is TRBJ2-7; a weak D match, TRBD1 (6 bases). The CDR3 extends over 13 amino acids. Per the germline V gene, CDR1 is LNHDA and CDR2 is SQIVND (reference sequence). V shed 5 bases and J shed 2 bases, with 10 bases lying between them.

The J gene is TRBJ2-1, the V gene TRBV4-3; a possible D gene is TRBD1 (5 bases). CDR1 is LGHNA, CDR2 YSLEER, per germline. The CDR3 extends over 13 amino acids. V dropped 3 bases and J dropped 8 bases, with 11 bases sitting between them. CDR3 nucleotide sequence: TGCGCCAGCAGCCAGGCCCTAGGGGATGAGCAGTTCTTC. This encodes CASSQALGDEQFF.

The rearrangement uses TRBV29-1 and TRBJ1-5; possible D gene TRBD1, 6 bases. Per germline, CDR1 SQVTM and CDR2 ANQGSEA. V was clipped by 5 bases and J by 4 bases, with 15 bases between them. The CDR3 is 14 residues long. The DNA of the CDR3 is TGCAGCGTTTGGGGCGGACAGTCAAATCAGCCCCAGCATTTT. Translated: CSVWGGQSNQPQHF.

The table lists this clone with a count of one. The gene calls are TRBV7-9 and TRBJ1-1; D remains ambiguous. Germline V gives CDR1 SEHNR, CDR2 FQNEAQ (reference sequence). Trimming left V 5 bases short and J 1 base short, with 14 bases between. The CDR3 length is 15 residues. The CDR3 DNA follows: TGTGCCAGCAGCGCCGCGGGCGCCCCGAACACTGAAGCTTTCTTT. Its translation: CASSAAGAPNTEAFF.

The rearrangement uses TRBV19 and TRBJ1-2; the match to TRBD1 covers 9 bases. CDR3 length equals 15 residues. After removal of 6 bases from V and 7 bases from J, the junction contained 12 bases not matched to a gene. Germline CDR1 reads LNHDA; CDR2 reads SQIVND (reference sequence). The CDR3 is CASRPGTGSRGGYTF. The CDR3 DNA follows: TGTGCCAGTAGGCCCGGGACAGGGAGCAGGGGTGGCTACACCTTC.

The chain's CDR3 is CASSLEARLSTDTQYF. In DNA form, the CDR3 reads TGTGCCAGCAGCTTAGAGGCTAGACTTAGCACAGATACGCAGTATTTT. The chain links TRBV13 to TRBJ2-3; D unresolved. Trimming cost V 1 base and J 0 bases, with 11 bases left between them. The CDR3 spans 16 residues. The V gene's germline CDR1 is PRHDT and CDR2 FYEKMQ (reference sequence).

The chain carries TRBV7-8 and TRBJ1-1; unclear D gene. CDR1 is SGHVS, CDR2 FQNEAQ, per germline. The V and J ends lost 5 bases and 4 bases respectively, with 11 bases between them. The CDR3 consists of 13 residues. CDR3 region: CASSQETFTEAFF. The CDR3 nucleotides are TGTGCCAGCAGCCAAGAGACATTCACTGAAGCTTTCTTT.

This rearrangement joins TRBV5-4 to TRBJ2-7, with 7 nucleotides matching TRBD1. V trimming: 1 base; J trimming: 7 bases; junction bases outside the gene matches: 5. Per the germline V gene, CDR1 is SGHNT and CDR2 is YYREEE (reference sequence). CDR3 size: 13 residues. As DNA, the CDR3 is TGTGCCAGCAGCTTGATAGGGGGCAGTGAGCAGTACTTC. Protein sequence: CASSLIGGSEQYF.

The chain carries TRBV11-2 and TRBJ1-2; TRBD1 aligns across 7 bases. Germline V gives CDR1 SGHAT, CDR2 FQNNGV. The CDR3 totals 13 residues. The J segment lost 5 bases and the V segment lost 4 bases, leaving 4 bases of the junction unmatched. The CDR3 DNA reads TGTGCCAGCAGCTGGGACAGTCTATATGGCTACACCTTC. Translation: CASSWDSLYGYTF.

This clone appeared once. J is TRBJ2-1 and V is TRBV4-3; weak D call: TRBD2 (7 bases). Trimming shortened V by 1 base and J by 10 bases, and 17 bases separated the two germline ends. Germline V gene data show CDR1 as LGHNA and CDR2 as YSLEER. This CDR3 comprises 15 residues. This CDR3 is CASSQASRGGGEQFF. For the CDR3, the DNA is TGCGCCAGCAGCCAAGCCTCGAGGGGGGGAGGGGAGCAGTTCTTC.

This clone came up once. CDR3 sequence: CASSPGQHRGLIDTEAFF. The CDR3 DNA follows: TGTGCCAGCTCACCTGGACAGCACCGGGGATTGATCGACACTGAAGCTTTCTTT. The chain joins TRBV18 to TRBJ1-1; tentatively, D is TRBD1 (6 bases). CDR1 is KGHSH and CDR2 is LQKENI in the germline V gene. The length of the CDR3 is 18 residues. Trimming pared 3 bases from V and 3 bases from J, leaving 23 bases between. Looking up the rest from reference TRBV18 and TRBJ1-1 gives the full variable domain: NAGVMQNPRHLVRRRGQEARLRCSPMKGHSHVYWYRQLPEEGLKFMVYLQKENIIDESGMPKERFSAEFPKEGPSILRIQQVVRGDSAAYFCASSPGQHRGLIDTEAFFGQGTRLTVV.

The V and J genes are TRBV29-1 and TRBJ2-1; TRBD1 is a possible D gene (5 bases). CDR1 and CDR2 (germline): SQVTM, ANQGSEA. V lost 7 bases to trimming and J lost 1 base, with 11 bases between them. The CDR3 spans 13 residues. The CDR3 protein is CSADTPSYNEQFF. CDR3 bases: TGCAGCGCGGACACTCCATCCTACAATGAGCAGTTCTTC.

The chain employs TRBV15 and TRBJ1-2; no definite D call. The CDR3 extends over 13 amino acids. The V gene's germline CDR1 is LNHNV and CDR2 YYDKDF (reference sequence). V lost 9 bases and J 4 bases, leaving 15 bases between the germline ends. The CDR3 region is CATEEETGYGYTF. CDR3 bases: TGTGCCACTGAGGAGGAGACTGGCTATGGCTACACCTTC.

This rearrangement joins TRBV18 to TRBJ2-7; a weak D match, TRBD2 (5 bases). The germline V and J ends were trimmed by 0 bases and 6 bases, with 12 bases remaining between them. CDR3 length equals 14 residues. Germline V CDR1 and CDR2: KGHSH, LQKENI. The CDR3 region is CASSPPAPAGEQYF. The DNA of the CDR3 is TGTGCCAGCTCACCACCGGCTCCTGCGGGCGAGCAGTACTTC.

The rearrangement joins TRBV7-2 to TRBJ1-3; a weak D match, TRBD1 (5 bases). The CDR3 is 15 residues long. Trimming cost V 6 bases and J 3 bases, with 15 bases left between them. The V gene's germline CDR1 is SGHTA and CDR2 FQGNSA. This CDR3 is CASSPRGGFGNTIYF. The CDR3 region has the DNA TGTGCCAGCAGTCCCCGTGGGGGGTTTGGAAACACCATATATTTT.

This chain links TRBV5-1 with TRBJ2-5, with a possible D match to TRBD1 (6 bases). The V gene's germline CDR1 is SGHRS and CDR2 YFSETQ. Between the trimmed V and J ends, which lost 3 bases and 2 bases, there was a span of 11 bases. CDR3 size: 14 residues. The CDR3 DNA reads as TGCGCCAGCAGCTGGGGGCCGGGGCAAGAGACCCAGTACTTC. Its protein product is CASSWGPGQETQYF.

This clone was seen once. V usage is TRBV5-5 and J usage is TRBJ2-7, with 8 bases matching TRBD1. This CDR3 contains 14 residues. The V gene's germline CDR1 is SGHKS and CDR2 YYEKEE (reference sequence). V lost 4 bases to trimming and J lost 3 bases; unmatched junction nucleotides: 6. CDR3 nucleotides: TGTGCCAGCAGCCCACACGGACAGGGCTACGAGCAGTACTTC. It yields the protein CASSPHGQGYEQYF.